The sequence of this T cell receptor (beta chain) was determined in a study of blood T cell repertoires in COVID-19 (dated by TCRdb to the early 2020s). Some background on the complete study: Samples from collaborators originated in the United States, Italy and Spain and spanned both the acute and convalescent phases of COVID-19. The prospective study material was composed of cDNA or gDNA derived from T cells, B-cell-depleted T cells, or PBMCs. Deeply sampled blood TCRbeta repertoires from subjects exposed to, actively infected with, or recovered from COVID-19 were included in the dataset. The repertoires were made available in a free public database intended to serve as a resource for research on the immune response to SARS-CoV-2. Samples were obtained from the ongoing ImmuneRACE study (first 160 participants) and from over 1,000 subjects provided by 6 global collaborators. A de-identified subject ID, COVID-19 status, age in years and sex were almost always included in the sample metadata. HLA class I and class II types, where available, came from metadata supplied by the sample provider rather than from assay-based typing.

General study outcomes and caveats: The quantity of clinical and demographic metadata differed by source and by participant and was supplied without curation.

The immunoSEQ Assay, a bias-controlled multiplex PCR, was used to amplify TCRbeta CDR3 regions from genomic DNA. For the original study's pipeline: The number of nucleated cells in each sample was estimated by amplification of reference gene primers within the assay. To quantify the absolute abundance of each unique TCRbeta CDR3 rearrangement, sequence reads were collapsed and filtered. For each sample, productive Simpson clonality was calculated by taking the square root of Simpson's diversity index across productive rearrangements. TCRdb holds this immuneACCESS table with in-frame rearrangements only. Some clones are missing; in checked studies, unresolved V genes explain under half, and the rest has no known cause. D and trimming were read from the DNA, whereas the V and J calls and clone size are those reported in that table. In all, the sample holds around 190,000 clones, and about 88% of those were seen once. The ten largest account for roughly a sixth of the sample.

About this clone itself: Its antigen is not yet known. No base-level quality is on record; no much larger clone is a single base apart.

At one collaborating source in Seattle, patients were enrolled during active infection and were followed longitudinally through the course of disease. Collaborating institutions collected whole blood in K2EDTA tubes following their own protocols. For TCRbeta analysis, collaborator samples were shipped as frozen whole blood, as isolated PBMCs, or as DNA extracted from either sample type. The sequenced sample consisted of peripheral blood. The TCR sequence derives from a man over 45 with COVID-19, enrolled during active disease.

This receptor has the CDR3 CASGTEAQGNQPQHF. The DNA sequence reads TGTGCCAGCGGCACGGAGGCCCAGGGCAATCAGCCCCAGCATTTT. Rearrangement joined TRBV2 to TRBJ1-5, with the D gene not confidently named. The CDR3 holds 15 amino acids from the cysteine to the phenylalanine. CDR3 DNA is the only sequence kept; it has 45 bases, read in frame from the first base. Per the germline V gene, SNHLY is the CDR1 and FYNNEI is the CDR2. V lost 8 bases and J lost 2 bases; the stretch between them is 16 bases long.